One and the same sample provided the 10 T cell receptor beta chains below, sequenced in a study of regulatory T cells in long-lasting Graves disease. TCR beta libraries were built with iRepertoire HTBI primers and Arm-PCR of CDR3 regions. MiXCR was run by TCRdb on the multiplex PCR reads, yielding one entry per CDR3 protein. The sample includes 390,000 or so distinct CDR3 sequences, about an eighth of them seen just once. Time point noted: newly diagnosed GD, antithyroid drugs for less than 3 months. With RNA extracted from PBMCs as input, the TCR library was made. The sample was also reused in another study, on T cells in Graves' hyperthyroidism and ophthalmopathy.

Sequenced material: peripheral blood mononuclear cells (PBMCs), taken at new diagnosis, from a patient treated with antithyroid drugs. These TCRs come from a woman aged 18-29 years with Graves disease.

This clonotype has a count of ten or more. This chain's CDR3 is CSATRSPRPRNNEQFF. CDR3 bases: TGCAGTGCCACGAGAAGTCCGCGGCCGAGAAACAATGAGCAGTTCTTC. V is TRBV20-1 and J is TRBJ2-1; D not resolved. This CDR3 comprises 16 residues. Per germline, CDR1 DFQATT and CDR2 SNEGSKA (reference sequence). V shed 6 bases and J shed 5 bases, with 23 bases lying between them.

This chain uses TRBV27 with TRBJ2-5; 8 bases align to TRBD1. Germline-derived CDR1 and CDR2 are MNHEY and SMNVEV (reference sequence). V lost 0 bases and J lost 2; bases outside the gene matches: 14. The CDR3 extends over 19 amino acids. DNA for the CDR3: TGTGCCAGCAGTTTATCGGGGTGGGCCAGGGGGCACCCACAAGAGACCCAGTACTTC. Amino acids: CASSLSGWARGHPQETQYF.

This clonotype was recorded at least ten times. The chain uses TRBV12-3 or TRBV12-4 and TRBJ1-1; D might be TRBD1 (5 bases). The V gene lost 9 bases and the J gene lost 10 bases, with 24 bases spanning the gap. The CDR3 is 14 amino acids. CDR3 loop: CASSIRGGRWGAFF. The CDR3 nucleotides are TGTGCCAGTAGCATCCGTGGGGGACGGTGGGGAGCTTTCTTT.

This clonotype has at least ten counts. The CDR3 nucleotides are TGCGCCAGCAGCCAGGGGCCCGACGGTAGCAATCAGCCCCAGCATTTT. It is translated as CASSQGPDGSNQPQHF. The chain recombines TRBV4-1 with TRBJ1-5, with a possible D match to TRBD1 (5 bases). This CDR3 is 16 amino acids long. Germline V gives CDR1 MGHRA, CDR2 YSYEKL. The V end lost 3 bases, the J end lost 0 bases, and 12 bases lay between the germline ends.

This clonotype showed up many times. The CDR3 loop reads CASSTGQGTDTQYF. CDR3 in DNA: TGCGCCAGCAGCACGGGACAGGGGACAGATACGCAGTATTTT. The gene calls are TRBV5-1 and TRBJ2-3, with 10 nucleotides matching TRBD1. The ends lost 4 bases at V and 3 bases at J; junction bases unmatched: 2. The CDR3 extends over 14 amino acids. Germline CDR1 reads SGHRS; CDR2 reads YFSETQ. Based on the CDR3 plus reference TRBV5-1 and TRBJ2-3, the full variable domain is KAGVTQTPRYLIKTRGQQVTLSCSPISGHRSVSWYQQTPGQGLQFLFEYFSETQRNKGNFPGRFSGRQFSNSRSEMNVSTLELGDSALYLCASSTGQGTDTQYFGPGTRLTVL.

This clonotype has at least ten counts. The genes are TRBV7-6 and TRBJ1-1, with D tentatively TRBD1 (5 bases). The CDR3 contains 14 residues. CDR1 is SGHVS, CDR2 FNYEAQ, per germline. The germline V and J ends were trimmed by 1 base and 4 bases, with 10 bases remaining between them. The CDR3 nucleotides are TGTGCCAGCAGCTTAGTCCAGGGTACCACTGAAGCTTTCTTT. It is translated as CASSLVQGTTEAFF.

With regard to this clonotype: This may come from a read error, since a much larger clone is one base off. The CDR3 loop is CASSVGLAGQETQSF. The CDR3 coding sequence is TGTGCCAGCAGCGTAGGACTAGCGGGGCAAGAGACCCAGTCCTTC. This rearrangement joins TRBV9 to TRBJ2-5; the match to TRBD2 covers 11 bases. Per the germline V gene, CDR1 is SGDLS and CDR2 is YYNGEE. The CDR3 runs to 15 residues.

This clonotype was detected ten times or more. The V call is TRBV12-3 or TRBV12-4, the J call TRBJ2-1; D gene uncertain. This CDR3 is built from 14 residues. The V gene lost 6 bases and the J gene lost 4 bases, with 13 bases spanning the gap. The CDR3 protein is CASSALPAYNEQFF. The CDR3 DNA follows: TGTGCCAGCAGCGCGCTTCCAGCTTACAATGAGCAGTTCTTC.

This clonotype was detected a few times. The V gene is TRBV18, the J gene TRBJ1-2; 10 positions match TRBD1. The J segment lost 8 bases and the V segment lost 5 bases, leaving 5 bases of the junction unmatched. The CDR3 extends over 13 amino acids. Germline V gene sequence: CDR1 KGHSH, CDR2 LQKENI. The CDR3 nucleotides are TGTGCCAGCTCAGCCGGACAGGGGGACGGCTACACCTTC. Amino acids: CASSAGQGDGYTF.

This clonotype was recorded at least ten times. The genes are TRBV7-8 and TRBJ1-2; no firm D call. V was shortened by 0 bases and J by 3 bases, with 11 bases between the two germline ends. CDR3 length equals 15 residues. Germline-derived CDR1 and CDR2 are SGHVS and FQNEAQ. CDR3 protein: CASSLAGGLDYGYTF. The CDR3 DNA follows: TGTGCCAGCAGCTTAGCTGGCGGGTTAGACTATGGCTACACCTTC.